Following are 21 T cell receptor beta chains from one sample sequenced in a study of T cell repertoires in cytomegalovirus infection. TCRdb used MiXCR to reprocess the reads, holding one entry per CDR3 protein. The data contain around 900,000 distinct CDR3 sequences, about a third of them singletons. These receptors' antigens are unknown. The sample in question was cultured CD8+ T cells from PBMCs, obtained from culture after CMV antigen stimulation. All receptors come from a human donor in good health (CMV status not recorded). Some clones in this sample may be carry-over from other donors' samples.

The table lists this clonotype with many counts. The rearrangement uses TRBV7-9 and TRBJ2-6, with D maybe TRBD2 (5 bases). Germline values: CDR1 SEHNR, CDR2 FQNEAQ (reference sequence). Trimming took off 4 bases at V and 0 bases at J, with 16 bases between the two ends. The CDR3 spans 18 residues. The CDR3 sequence: CASSSRGFLSSGANVLTF. CDR3 DNA: TGTGCCAGCAGCTCTAGAGGGTTCCTGAGCTCTGGGGCCAACGTCCTGACTTTC.

V gene TRBV6-2 or TRBV6-3 combines with J gene TRBJ2-1; D is ambiguous. This CDR3 is 11 amino acids long. V lost 5 bases to trimming and J lost 9 bases, with 8 bases between them. Germline lookup yields CDR1 MNHEY and CDR2 SVGEGT. CDR3 DNA sequence: TGTGCCAGCAGTACGTGGGTTGAGCAGTTCTTC. The encoded protein is CASSTWVEQFF.

This clonotype was seen at least ten times. The chain carries TRBV7-2 and TRBJ2-7; no reliable D call. The CDR3 has 12 amino acids. Between the trimmed V and J ends, which lost 1 base and 5 bases, there was a span of 6 bases. The germline CDR1 and CDR2 sequences are SGHTA and FQGNSA. CDR3 bases: TGTGCCAGCAGCTTAGATGGTGACGAGCAGTACGTC. Translating gives CASSLDGDEQYV.

This clonotype was seen repeatedly, ten times or more. The V call is TRBV7-2, the J call TRBJ1-3; no definite D call. The V end lost 3 bases, the J end lost 0 bases, and 12 bases lay between the germline ends. The CDR3 runs to 16 residues. The germline V gene encodes CDR1 SGHTA and CDR2 FQGNSA. Here the CDR3 reads CASSFGRVTSGNTIYF. The CDR3 bases are TGTGCCAGCAGCTTTGGCCGGGTTACCTCTGGAAACACCATATATTTT.

The chain links TRBV6-5 to TRBJ2-2, with D perhaps TRBD1 (6 bases). CDR1 is MNHEY and CDR2 is SVGAGI in the germline V gene. The ends were cut back, 6 bases at V and 3 bases at J, with 17 bases in the middle. This CDR3 is 16 amino acids long. The CDR3: CASRSLQGAYTGELFF. CDR3 nucleotides: TGTGCCAGCAGATCACTACAGGGCGCGTACACCGGGGAGCTGTTTTTT.

This clonotype was detected a few times. The rearrangement uses TRBV11-2 and TRBJ1-1, with D uncertain. With 1 base removed from V and 7 bases from J, the gap between germline ends came to 10 bases. The CDR3 consists of 13 residues. Germline V CDR1 and CDR2: SGHAT, FQNNGV. CDR3 sequence reads: CASSLGTSLEAFF. The DNA for the CDR3 is TGTGCCAGCAGCTTAGGTACCAGTCTTGAAGCTTTCTTT. The complete variable domain, with remaining parts taken from reference TRBV11-2 and TRBJ1-1, reads EAGVAQSPRYKIIEKRQSVAFWCNPISGHATLYWYQQILGQGPKLLIQFQNNGVVDDSQLPKDRFSAERLKGVDSTLKIQPAKLEDSAVYLCASSLGTSLEAFFGQGTRLTVV.

This clonotype was observed many times. The chain combines TRBV12-3 or TRBV12-4 with TRBJ1-5; D remains unclear. Trimming cost V 6 bases and J 6 bases, with 9 bases left between them. This CDR3 has 12 residues. CDR3 DNA sequence: TGTGCCAGCAGCAAGGGCCGTCAGCCCCAGCATTTT. Amino acids: CASSKGRQPQHF.

This clonotype was observed a handful of times. The chain is built from TRBV7-6 and TRBJ2-1; 7 positions match TRBD1. The CDR3 covers 14 residues. Germline assignment: CDR1 SGHVS and CDR2 FNYEAQ. After removal of 6 bases from V and 8 bases from J, the junction contained 10 bases not matched to a gene. The CDR3 protein is CASSLKITGDEQFF. The CDR3 nucleotides are TGTGCCAGCAGTTTAAAAATAACAGGGGATGAGCAGTTCTTC.

Ten or more counts support this clonotype. Here the CDR3 reads CASTWTSGGATTGELFF. The CDR3 DNA reads TGTGCCAGCACCTGGACTAGCGGGGGGGCCACCACCGGGGAGCTGTTTTTT. The genes are TRBV7-8 and TRBJ2-2; 15 positions match TRBD2. The CDR3 is 17 amino acids. J gave up 4 bases and V 7 bases, and 7 bases lay outside the gene matches. Germline V lookup: CDR1 SGHVS, CDR2 FQNEAQ.

The V call is TRBV4-1, the J call TRBJ2-7; D remains unclear. This CDR3 contains 13 residues. Germline V lookup: CDR1 MGHRA, CDR2 YSYEKL. V dropped 1 base and J dropped 5 bases, with 9 bases sitting between them. The CDR3 DNA is TGCGCCAGCAGCCAAGGTATCGGTGACGAGCAGTACGTC. It codes for CASSQGIGDEQYV.

This chain uses TRBV9 with TRBJ1-1; 7 bases fit TRBD1. V trimming: 4 bases; J trimming: 5 bases; junction bases outside the gene matches: 11. The germline CDR1 and CDR2 sequences are SGDLS and YYNGEE. The CDR3 totals 15 residues. Here the CDR3 reads CASSPSGQVGTEAFF. CDR3 bases: TGTGCCAGCAGCCCTAGCGGACAGGTCGGAACTGAAGCTTTCTTT.

V gene TRBV19 combines with J gene TRBJ1-6; D is possibly TRBD1 (5 bases). The V gene lost 0 bases and the J gene lost 7 bases, with 10 bases spanning the gap. The CDR3 is 15 amino acids. Per the germline V gene, CDR1 is LNHDA and CDR2 is SQIVND (reference sequence). As DNA, the CDR3 is TGTGCCAGTAGTATAGACGGGGCCGGGAATTCACCCCTCCACTTT. Its translation is CASSIDGAGNSPLHF. The full variable domain, completed using reference TRBV19 and TRBJ1-6, is DGGITQSPKYLFRKEGQNVTLSCEQNLNHDAMYWYRQDPGQGLRLIYYSQIVNDFQKGDIAEGYSVSREKKESFPLTVTSAQKNPTAFYLCASSIDGAGNSPLHFGNGTRLTVT.

The chain is built from TRBV6-1 and TRBJ2-4; 8 bases align to TRBD2. This CDR3 comprises 14 residues. Trimming at V came to 5 bases and at J to 7 bases, leaving 7 bases not matched to a gene. Germline V gene lookup returns CDR1 MNHNS and CDR2 SASEGT. CDR3 in amino acids: CASSSTGGENIQYF. CDR3 DNA sequence: TGTGCCAGCAGTTCCACGGGGGGGGAGAACATTCAGTACTTC.

J is TRBJ1-2 and V is TRBV7-9; D ambiguous. Trimming took 10 bases from V and 5 from J, leaving 11 bases between them. Germline V gene sequence: CDR1 SEHNR, CDR2 FQNEAQ (reference sequence). The CDR3 contains 11 residues. CDR3: CANSLPYGYTF. The CDR3 coding sequence is TGTGCCAACAGTTTACCATATGGCTACACCTTC.

Only a few counts were recorded for this clonotype. V and J are TRBV6-2 or TRBV6-3 and TRBJ2-7; 9 nucleotides line up with TRBD2. The V gene's germline CDR1 is MNHEY and CDR2 SVGEGT. This CDR3 comprises 14 residues. Trimming took 8 bases from V and 4 from J; bases not matched to a gene: 9. CDR3 region: CASETGLAIYEQYF. The CDR3 DNA reads as TGTGCCAGCGAAACGGGACTAGCTATTTACGAGCAGTACTTC.

The chain employs TRBV28 and TRBJ2-1; D uncertain. Between the trimmed V and J ends, which lost 5 bases and 0 bases, there was a span of 17 bases. The length of the CDR3 is 17 residues. The germline V gene has CDR1 MDHEN and CDR2 SYDVKM. In DNA form, the CDR3 reads TGTGCCAGCAGTCTCCTCCTGGCAGCTGGCTCCTACAATGAGCAGTTCTTC. This sequence encodes CASSLLLAAGSYNEQFF.

This clonotype turned up a few times. The rearrangement uses TRBV19 and TRBJ2-1; D could derive from TRBD1 or TRBD2 (6 bases each). Germline CDR1 LNHDA, CDR2 SQIVND (reference sequence). This CDR3 comprises 15 residues. V was trimmed by 6 bases and J by 4 bases, leaving 16 bases between them. The CDR3 here is CASSPGAGLYNEQFF. As DNA, the CDR3 is TGTGCCAGTAGCCCGGGGGCAGGCCTATACAATGAGCAGTTCTTC.

The table lists this clonotype with a few counts. The chain couples TRBV6-2 or TRBV6-3 to TRBJ2-2; D uncertain. Trimming shortened V by 4 bases and J by 2 bases, and 14 bases separated the two germline ends. Germline-derived CDR1 and CDR2 are MNHEY and SVGEGT. The CDR3 runs to 16 residues. The CDR3 is CASSSRMKTNTGELFF. CDR3 coding DNA: TGTGCCAGCAGTTCGCGTATGAAAACAAACACCGGGGAGCTGTTTTTT.

V is TRBV4-1 and J is TRBJ2-7, with D possibly matching TRBD1 (5 bases). CDR3 size: 15 residues. The germline V and J ends were trimmed by 3 bases and 3 bases, with 15 bases remaining between them. Germline V gene lookup returns CDR1 MGHRA and CDR2 YSYEKL. CDR3 loop: CASSQNVGPGYEQYV. As DNA, the CDR3 is TGCGCCAGCAGCCAGAACGTGGGGCCCGGCTACGAGCAGTACGTC.

This clonotype has a count of ten or more. The chain carries TRBV27 and TRBJ1-4; D not resolved. Per germline, CDR1 MNHEY and CDR2 SMNVEV (reference sequence). There are 14 residues in the CDR3. V lost 8 bases, J lost 7 bases, and 17 bases lay in between. The CDR3 reads CASRRSQYIEKLFF. For the CDR3, the DNA is TGTGCCAGCCGACGAAGCCAGTATATTGAAAAACTGTTTTTT.

The V gene is TRBV28, the J gene TRBJ1-3; TRBD1 might be the D (5 bases). Trimming cost V 7 bases and J 0 bases, with 16 bases left between them. The CDR3 totals 16 residues. Germline assignment: CDR1 MDHEN and CDR2 SYDVKM. In nucleotides, the CDR3 is TGTGCCAGCACCCCCCTGGGGACCAGCTCTGGAAACACCATATATTTT. Residues: CASTPLGTSSGNTIYF.